Each of the 30 T cell receptor beta chains below was sequenced from the same sample in a study of blood T cell repertoires in COVID-19. Assay: immunoSEQ multiplex PCR; the TCRdb copy retains only in-frame clones and omits some. The data hold 200,000 or so clones, with 85% to 90% observed a single time. The sample consisted of peripheral blood. The receptors come from a man in his thirties or forties with COVID-19, enrolled during active disease.

The CDR3 nucleotides read TGTGCCAGCAGCCCCGATACGCGTAGCTACGAGCAGTACTTC. Encoded protein: CASSPDTRSYEQYF. The chain uses TRBV7-9 and TRBJ2-7, with D unresolved. The V end was cut by 5 bases, the J end by 3 bases, with 14 bases between. This CDR3 has 14 residues. Germline V CDR1 and CDR2: SEHNR, FQNEAQ (reference sequence).

This chain links TRBV27 with TRBJ1-3, with D unclear. This CDR3 is built from 14 residues. Germline assignment: CDR1 MNHEY and CDR2 SMNVEV (reference sequence). V shed 5 bases and J shed 3 bases, with 11 bases lying between them. The CDR3 spells CASSTNLLGNTIYF. CDR3 coding DNA: TGTGCCAGCAGTACGAACTTACTTGGAAACACCATATATTTT.

The chain joins TRBV7-2 to TRBJ1-2, with D perhaps TRBD1 (6 bases). Germline V gene lookup returns CDR1 SGHTA and CDR2 FQGNSA. CDR3 length: 17 amino acids. Trimming shortened V by 4 bases and J by 8 bases, and 26 bases separated the two germline ends. CDR3 sequence (DNA): TGTGCCAGCAGCTATCGTGGGGGAATGGACAGAGTAGAAGGCTACACCTTC. As protein: CASSYRGGMDRVEGYTF.

In nucleotides, the CDR3 is TGCGCCAGCAGCCAAGGGCAAGCGGGGTCCTACGAGCAGTACTTC. Translation: CASSQGQAGSYEQYF. The chain carries TRBV4-3 and TRBJ2-7, with 7 bases lining up with TRBD2. The CDR3 extends over 15 amino acids. J was trimmed by 1 base and V by 1 base; bases with no gene match: 4. The germline gives CDR1 LGHNA, CDR2 YSLEER.

The chain has TRBV28 and TRBJ2-2, with TRBD2 matching 10 bases. In germline, CDR1 is MDHEN, CDR2 SYDVKM. Trimming removed 8 bases from V and 7 bases from J; junction bases left unmatched: 10. The CDR3 is 15 amino acids. CDR3 nucleotides: TGTGCCAGCGAACGTAGCGGGAGGAGGAACGGGGAGCTGTTTTTT. Translation gives CASERSGRRNGELFF.

This clone was detected once. The chain recombines TRBV24-1 with TRBJ2-7, with 7 bases identical to TRBD2. Trimming took 4 bases from V and 3 from J; bases not matched to a gene: 5. Germline values: CDR1 KGHDR, CDR2 SFDVKD. CDR3 length: 14 amino acids. In DNA form, the CDR3 reads TGTGCCACCAGTGACCCCACGGGGGGCTACGAGCAGTACTTC. Translation: CATSDPTGGYEQYF.

The chain links TRBV7-2 to TRBJ2-7, with 7 nucleotides matching TRBD1. Trimming at V came to 1 base and at J to 3 bases, leaving 3 bases not matched to a gene. This CDR3 has 14 residues. CDR1 is SGHTA, CDR2 FQGNSA, per germline. The DNA for the CDR3 is TGTGCCAGCAGCTTAGACAGGGGATACTACGAGCAGTACTTC. Its protein product is CASSLDRGYYEQYF.

The V and J genes are TRBV7-8 and TRBJ2-1; D is perhaps TRBD1 (6 bases). The CDR3 sequence is 16 residues long. Between the trimmed V and J ends, which lost 5 bases and 0 bases, there was a span of 14 bases. CDR1 and CDR2 (germline): SGHVS, FQNEAQ. The DNA of the CDR3 is TGTGCCAGCAGCCCAGGTGGGGACATCTCCTACAATGAGCAGTTCTTC. This translates into CASSPGGDISYNEQFF.

The rearrangement joins TRBV18 to TRBJ1-1; possibly TRBD1 for D (5 bases). The CDR3 runs to 15 residues. CDR1 is KGHSH and CDR2 is LQKENI in the germline V gene. Trimming stripped 3 bases from V and 1 base from J, with 12 bases between. The CDR3 reads CASSPALGQNTEAFF. The CDR3 coding sequence is TGTGCCAGCTCACCGGCCCTAGGACAGAACACTGAAGCTTTCTTT. Complete variable domain (other parts from reference TRBV18 and TRBJ1-1): NAGVMQNPRHLVRRRGQEARLRCSPMKGHSHVYWYRQLPEEGLKFMVYLQKENIIDESGMPKERFSAEFPKEGPSILRIQQVVRGDSAAYFCASSPALGQNTEAFFGQGTRLTVV.

The V gene is TRBV7-9, the J gene TRBJ2-7, with TRBD1 matching over 7 bases. CDR3 length: 14 amino acids. Germline assignment: CDR1 SEHNR and CDR2 FQNEAQ (reference sequence). V lost 2 bases and J lost 4; bases outside the gene matches: 5. For the CDR3, the DNA is TGTGCCAGCAGCTTATTACAGGGGCCTTACGAGCAGTACTTC. As protein: CASSLLQGPYEQYF.

This clone showed up just a few times. The chain is built from TRBV12-5 and TRBJ2-1; TRBD1 matches at 9 bases. The length of the CDR3 is 13 residues. CDR1 is LGHNT, CDR2 FRNRAP, per germline. The V segment lost 7 bases and the J segment 8 bases; nucleotides outside the gene matches: 6. The CDR3 DNA is TGTGCTAGTGTCACGGACAGGGGCTATGAGCAGTTCTTC. This encodes CASVTDRGYEQFF.

This chain connects TRBV19 to TRBJ1-5; D is undetermined. In germline, CDR1 is LNHDA, CDR2 SQIVND (reference sequence). The CDR3 extends over 14 amino acids. V was pared by 1 base and J by 3 bases, with 7 bases between. The CDR3 DNA reads as TGTGCCAGTAGTATAGGAATAGTCAATCAGCCCCAGCATTTT. This gives the protein CASSIGIVNQPQHF.

CDR3 amino acids: CASRPGEAGNQPQHF. The CDR3 nucleotides are TGTGCCAGCAGACCTGGGGAGGCAGGGAATCAGCCCCAGCATTTT. V usage is TRBV6-2 or TRBV6-3 and J usage is TRBJ1-5, with D perhaps TRBD1 (5 bases). The V gene lost 6 bases and the J gene lost 4 bases, with 16 bases spanning the gap. Germline CDR1 and CDR2: MNHEY and SVGEGT. This CDR3 has 15 amino acids.

CDR3 sequence: CASSVPGGRGQRDVWGGELFF. The CDR3 nucleotides read TGTGCCAGCAGCGTCCCGGGAGGCAGGGGGCAACGGGACGTCTGGGGCGGGGAGCTGTTTTTT. V is TRBV9 and J is TRBJ2-2; D may be TRBD1 (8 bases). The germline V and J ends were trimmed by 2 bases and 7 bases, with 33 bases remaining between them. The CDR3 length is 21 residues. Germline V CDR1 and CDR2: SGDLS, YYNGEE.

The V call is TRBV4-3, the J call TRBJ1-4; 9 bases map to TRBD1. CDR3 length equals 18 residues. After removal of 0 bases from V and 9 bases from J, the junction contained 14 bases not matched to a gene. Germline CDR1 LGHNA, CDR2 YSLEER. CDR3 nucleotide sequence: TGCGCCAGCAGCCAAGAGGAGGTTGCGGGACAGGGAATAAAAAAACTGTTTTTT. This gives the protein CASSQEEVAGQGIKKLFF.

The DNA for the CDR3 is TGCAGCGTTGCAATAGGACAGGGCTATGGCTACACCTTC. It is translated as CSVAIGQGYGYTF. V and J are TRBV29-1 and TRBJ1-2; 8 bases line up with TRBD1. The CDR3 is 13 amino acids. Germline CDR1 SQVTM, CDR2 ANQGSEA. J lost 4 bases, V lost 4 bases, and 5 bases had no gene match.

This chain joins TRBV6-5 and TRBJ2-7, with 8 bases identical to TRBD1. V dropped 6 bases and J dropped 4; count of bases not matched to a gene: 11. CDR1 and CDR2 (germline): MNHEY, SVGAGI. The CDR3 extends over 15 amino acids. The CDR3 bases are TGTGCCAGCAGACTCTCGACAGGGGCGCTGTACGAGCAGTACTTC. It is translated as CASRLSTGALYEQYF.

The gene calls are TRBV5-4 and TRBJ2-3; the D gene is possibly TRBD2 (6 bases). The CDR3 consists of 15 residues. Germline CDR1 SGHNT, CDR2 YYREEE (reference sequence). Trimming shortened V by 2 bases and J by 5 bases, and 15 bases separated the two germline ends. The CDR3 spells CASSFGGAPEDTQYF. CDR3 in DNA: TGTGCCAGCAGCTTTGGCGGGGCGCCTGAAGATACGCAGTATTTT.

This clone was found once. The chain couples TRBV7-8 to TRBJ1-5, with a possible D match to TRBD1 (5 bases). This CDR3 has 14 residues. The germline gives CDR1 SGHVS, CDR2 FQNEAQ. V lost 1 base to trimming and J lost 3 bases, with 7 bases between them. CDR3 amino acids: CASSLVQVNQPQHF. As DNA, the CDR3 is TGTGCCAGCAGCTTAGTACAGGTCAATCAGCCCCAGCATTTT.

This chain joins TRBV5-6 and TRBJ2-7; perhaps TRBD1 as D (6 bases). The germline V gene has CDR1 SGHDT and CDR2 YYEEEE. Trimming took off 0 bases at V and 2 bases at J, with 6 bases between the two ends. The CDR3 runs 13 residues. The CDR3 is CASSLDRAYEQYF. In DNA form, the CDR3 reads TGTGCCAGCAGCTTGGACAGGGCCTACGAGCAGTACTTC.

The chain recombines TRBV7-2 with TRBJ1-2; 10 bases match TRBD1. Germline CDR1 SGHTA, CDR2 FQGNSA. The CDR3 runs to 17 residues. V lost 5 bases to trimming and J lost 8 bases; unmatched junction nucleotides: 17. DNA of the CDR3: TGTGCCAGCAGCCTCGCGGGACAGGGGACTTTCCGCCAAGGCTACACCTTC. Protein sequence: CASSLAGQGTFRQGYTF.

This clone showed up just a few times. This sequence joins TRBV19 and TRBJ1-1; D possibly corresponds to TRBD1 (6 bases). V was shortened by 4 bases and J by 2 bases, with 11 bases between the two germline ends. The CDR3 contains 14 residues. Germline assignment: CDR1 LNHDA and CDR2 SQIVND (reference sequence). CDR3 bases: TGTGCCAGTAGTACGTCCGGGACAAACACTGAAGCTTTCTTT. This translates into CASSTSGTNTEAFF.

The rearrangement links TRBV19 to TRBJ1-1; TRBD1 might be the D (5 bases). CDR3 length equals 15 residues. CDR1 and CDR2 (germline): LNHDA, SQIVND (reference sequence). Trimming took off 7 bases at V and 5 bases at J, with 20 bases between the two ends. In nucleotides, the CDR3 is TGTGCCAGTAAGGCGGGGGAAGTGTCGGGGACTGAAGCTTTCTTT. The encoded protein is CASKAGEVSGTEAFF.

The V and J genes are TRBV4-2 and TRBJ2-7; 11 nucleotides align to TRBD2. CDR1 and CDR2 from the germline V gene are LGHNA and YNFKEQ. There are 14 residues in the CDR3. V was clipped by 6 bases and J by 6 bases; unmatched bases: 7. Here the CDR3 reads CASSPTGLAGEQYF. In DNA form, the CDR3 reads TGTGCCAGCAGTCCCACCGGACTAGCGGGCGAGCAGTACTTC.

CDR3 residues: CASSPPTRVAYEQYF. As DNA, the CDR3 is TGTGCCAGCTCACCACCGACCCGGGTCGCCTACGAGCAGTACTTC. The chain joins TRBV18 to TRBJ2-7, with unresolved D. The CDR3 contains 15 residues. Trimming shortened V by 0 bases and J by 2 bases, and 11 bases separated the two germline ends. The germline V gene encodes CDR1 KGHSH and CDR2 LQKENI. Supplemented by reference TRBV18 and TRBJ2-7, the full variable domain reads NAGVMQNPRHLVRRRGQEARLRCSPMKGHSHVYWYRQLPEEGLKFMVYLQKENIIDESGMPKERFSAEFPKEGPSILRIQQVVRGDSAAYFCASSPPTRVAYEQYFGPGTRLTVT.

This clone was seen only once. The chain employs TRBV10-3 and TRBJ1-4; no clear D. Germline lookup yields CDR1 ENHRY and CDR2 SYGVKD. This CDR3 has 14 residues. The V gene lost 8 bases and the J gene lost 4 bases, with 14 bases spanning the gap. CDR3 nucleotide sequence: TGTGCCATCGGCAGGTCGGGAAATAATGAAAAACTGTTTTTT. This encodes CAIGRSGNNEKLFF.

The V call is TRBV3-1 (or the pseudogene TRBV3-2), the J call TRBJ1-5; 8 nucleotides line up with TRBD1. The V gene end was trimmed by 2 bases and the J gene end by 9 bases; junction bases not matched to a gene: 6. Germline loops: CDR1 LGHDT, CDR2 YNNKEL (reference sequence). There are 14 residues in the CDR3. CDR3 sequence reads: CASSQSGQGMPQHF. For the CDR3, the DNA is TGTGCCAGCAGCCAATCTGGACAGGGTATGCCCCAGCATTTT.

The V gene is TRBV2, the J gene TRBJ2-7, with 10 bases lining up with TRBD2. CDR3 length: 15 amino acids. V shed 7 bases, J shed 0 bases, and the junction held 6 bases outside the gene matches. Germline V gene lookup returns CDR1 SNHLY and CDR2 FYNNEI. The CDR3 DNA follows: TGTGCCAGCAACCTAGGACTAGCGGTCTCCTACGAGCAGTACTTC. This translates into CASNLGLAVSYEQYF.

The V gene is TRBV9, the J gene TRBJ1-2; D may be TRBD1 (6 bases). V was clipped by 4 bases and J by 2 bases, with 12 bases between them. The CDR3 runs 14 residues. Germline assignment: CDR1 SGDLS and CDR2 YYNGEE. The CDR3 bases are TGTGCCAGCAGCCCTTATGGACAGAACTATGGCTACACCTTC. This translates into CASSPYGQNYGYTF.

The chain recombines TRBV19 with TRBJ2-7, with unresolved D. Germline CDR1 LNHDA, CDR2 SQIVND (reference sequence). Trimming cost V 4 bases and J 0 bases, with 7 bases left between them. The CDR3 contains 13 residues. This chain's CDR3 is CASSSRLSYEQYF. The DNA of the CDR3 is TGTGCCAGTAGTAGCAGACTCTCCTACGAGCAGTACTTC.